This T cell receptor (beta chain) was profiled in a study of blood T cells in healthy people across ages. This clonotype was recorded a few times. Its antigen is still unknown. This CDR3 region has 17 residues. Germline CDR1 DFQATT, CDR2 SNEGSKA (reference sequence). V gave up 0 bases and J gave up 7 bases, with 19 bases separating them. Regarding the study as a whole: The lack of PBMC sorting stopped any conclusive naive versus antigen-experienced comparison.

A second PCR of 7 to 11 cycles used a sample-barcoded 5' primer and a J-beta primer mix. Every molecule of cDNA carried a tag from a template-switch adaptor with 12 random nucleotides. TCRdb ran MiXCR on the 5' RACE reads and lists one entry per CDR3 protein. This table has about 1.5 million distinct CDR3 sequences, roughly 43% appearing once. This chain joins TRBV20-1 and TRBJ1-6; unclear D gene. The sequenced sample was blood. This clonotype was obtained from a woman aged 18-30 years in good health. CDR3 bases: TGCAGTGCTAGAGATTTGAAACAGATATTAGAAAATTCACCCCTCCACTTT. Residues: CSARDLKQILENSPLHF.